The 21 T cell receptor beta chains listed next were all sequenced from one sample in a study of blood T cell repertoires in COVID-19. Libraries were prepared by immunoSEQ multiplex PCR; TCRdb keeps only in-frame clonotypes and omits some of them. The table lists 250,000 to 300,000 clones, about 68% of them singletons, with 2.5% to 4% in the top ten. Sequencing was performed on peripheral blood. Receptor source: a woman of 80 years or more with acute or convalescent COVID-19.

The chain combines TRBV7-9 with TRBJ2-7; D is possibly TRBD1 (6 bases). Germline CDR1 reads SEHNR; CDR2 reads FQNEAQ (reference sequence). The V end was cut by 3 bases, the J end by 2 bases, with 17 bases between. This CDR3 has 16 amino acids. The DNA for the CDR3 is TGTGCCAGCAGCTTGGGGGCGAACTTAGGGGCCTACGAGCAGTACTTC. This codes for CASSLGANLGAYEQYF.

The chain is built from TRBV6-6 and TRBJ1-1; D is perhaps TRBD1 (6 bases). Trimming stripped 0 bases from V and 1 base from J, with 12 bases between. Germline V CDR1 and CDR2: MNHNY, SVGAGI (reference sequence). This CDR3 is built from 16 residues. The CDR3 DNA follows: TGTGCCAGCAGTTACTCGGGGGGGCAGGGGAACACTGAAGCTTTCTTT. Its translation: CASSYSGGQGNTEAFF.

The chain employs TRBV30 and TRBJ2-7; 9 bases map to TRBD2. Germline-derived CDR1 and CDR2 are GTSNPN and SVGIG (reference sequence). V gave up 2 bases and J gave up 2 bases; unmatched junction bases: 7. The CDR3 is 15 residues long. The CDR3 nucleotides are TGTGCCTGGAGTTTAGCGGGAGCCCCACCCTACGAGCAGTACTTC. Translated: CAWSLAGAPPYEQYF.

The chain employs TRBV5-8 and TRBJ1-4; 9 nucleotides align to TRBD1. Trimming removed 4 bases from V and 7 bases from J; junction bases left unmatched: 8. There are 15 residues in the CDR3. Germline CDR1 is SGHTS and CDR2 is YDEGEE. The CDR3 loop reads CASSITGTGPEKLFF. The CDR3, as DNA: TGTGCCAGCAGCATCACCGGGACAGGGCCTGAAAAACTGTTTTTT.

The rearrangement links TRBV2 to TRBJ2-7, with a weak D call TRBD1 (6 bases). The CDR3 contains 15 residues. CDR1 is SNHLY, CDR2 FYNNEI, per germline. The V and J ends lost 5 bases and 5 bases respectively, with 19 bases between them. CDR3 sequence reads: CASSFPGDRGHEQYF. CDR3 DNA: TGTGCCAGCAGTTTTCCAGGGGACCGTGGCCACGAGCAGTACTTC.

CDR3 loop: CASSPETGANTEAFF. As DNA, the CDR3 is TGTGCCAGCTCACCAGAGACAGGGGCCAACACTGAAGCTTTCTTT. V is TRBV18 and J is TRBJ1-1; 8 bases fit TRBD1. This CDR3 has 15 residues. Losses at the gene ends were 2 bases for V and 2 bases for J; bases not matched to a gene: 4. Germline lookup yields CDR1 KGHSH and CDR2 LQKENI. The variable domain in full, with the rest retrieved from reference TRBV18 and TRBJ1-1, is NAGVMQNPRHLVRRRGQEARLRCSPMKGHSHVYWYRQLPEEGLKFMVYLQKENIIDESGMPKERFSAEFPKEGPSILRIQQVVRGDSAAYFCASSPETGANTEAFFGQGTRLTVV.

The J gene is TRBJ1-1, the V gene TRBV24-1; 7 bases agree with TRBD1. Germline V gene sequence: CDR1 KGHDR, CDR2 SFDVKD. This CDR3 is built from 17 residues. Trimming removed 3 bases from V and 0 bases from J; junction bases left unmatched: 9. As DNA, the CDR3 is TGTGCCACCAGTGATGAGGGGGCCCCCGGGGTGAACACTGAAGCTTTCTTT. As protein: CATSDEGAPGVNTEAFF.

The chain is built from TRBV18 and TRBJ1-3; 8 bases line up with TRBD1. This CDR3 is built from 16 residues. Germline CDR1 is KGHSH and CDR2 is LQKENI. J was trimmed by 0 bases and V by 6 bases; bases with no gene match: 7. Here the CDR3 DNA reads TGTGCCAGCTCCCAAGGGACAGGTCTCTCTGGAAACACCATATATTTT. Its translation: CASSQGTGLSGNTIYF.

J is TRBJ1-1 and V is TRBV29-1; no reliable D call. The germline CDR1 and CDR2 sequences are SQVTM and ANQGSEA. This CDR3 spans 13 amino acids. The CDR3 coding sequence is TGCAGTCACCGCGCCTCTTTGAACACTGAAGCTTTCTTT. It encodes CSHRASLNTEAFF.

The chain combines TRBV2 with TRBJ2-7; 9 nucleotides agree with TRBD1. CDR1 and CDR2 from the germline V gene are SNHLY and FYNNEI. Germline trimming cut 6 bases from V and 0 bases from J; bases unmatched to any gene: 3. The CDR3 extends over 14 amino acids. CDR3 coding DNA: TGTGCCAGCAGGAAGGGACAGGGCTCCTACGAGCAGTACTTC. Protein sequence: CASRKGQGSYEQYF.

The chain uses TRBV30 and TRBJ1-6; D is perhaps TRBD1 (5 bases). Germline values: CDR1 GTSNPN, CDR2 SVGIG (reference sequence). The CDR3 loop spans 13 amino acids. Trimming removed 3 bases at V and 9 bases at J, with 12 bases between. DNA for the CDR3: TGTGCCTGGAGAGGGCAGGGAAGTTCACCCCTCCACTTT. It is translated as CAWRGQGSSPLHF.

This clone was seen repeatedly, ten times or more. This chain links TRBV4-1 with TRBJ1-2, with 8 bases fitting TRBD1. Trimming at V came to 3 bases and at J to 4 bases, leaving 7 bases not matched to a gene. The CDR3 runs to 15 residues. Germline CDR1 and CDR2: MGHRA and YSYEKL. Here the CDR3 reads CASSQQGARAYGYTF. The CDR3 nucleotides read TGCGCCAGCAGCCAGCAGGGGGCGCGAGCCTATGGCTACACCTTC.

This chain joins TRBV19 and TRBJ1-2, with D possibly being TRBD1 (6 bases). Germline CDR1 is LNHDA and CDR2 is SQIVND (reference sequence). This CDR3 has 14 amino acids. Trimming removed 6 bases at V and 4 bases at J, with 15 bases between. CDR3 sequence: CASRDKTGAYGYTF. CDR3 DNA: TGTGCCAGTAGGGACAAGACAGGAGCCTATGGCTACACCTTC.

With respect to this clone: The sample carries other DNA sequences with the same CDR3. V gene TRBV20-1 combines with J gene TRBJ1-1; 7 bases are a match to TRBD1. The V gene's germline CDR1 is DFQATT and CDR2 SNEGSKA (reference sequence). The J segment lost 5 bases and the V segment lost 6 bases, leaving 3 bases of the junction unmatched. The CDR3 is made up of 11 amino acids. The CDR3 nucleotides are TGCAGTGCGACGGGACAGACTGAAGCTTTCTTT. Residues: CSATGQTEAFF.

This clone was observed a few times. The CDR3 DNA follows: TGTGCCAGCAGCGTAGTCGGAGGGTCCAAGGGGACCCAGTACTTC. Its translation: CASSVVGGSKGTQYF. The chain links TRBV9 to TRBJ2-5; tentatively, D is TRBD2 (6 bases). CDR3 length: 15 residues. Germline V gene data show CDR1 as SGDLS and CDR2 as YYNGEE. Trimming removed 0 bases at V and 7 bases at J, with 16 bases between. The whole variable domain, filled in from reference TRBV9 and TRBJ2-5, reads DSGVTQTPKHLITATGQRVTLRCSPRSGDLSVYWYQQSLDQGLQFLIQYYNGEERAKGNILERFSAQQFPDLHSELNLSSLELGDSALYFCASSVVGGSKGTQYFGPGTRLLVL.

This chain uses TRBV6-5 with TRBJ1-1; D unclear. The CDR3 spans 15 residues. V dropped 4 bases and J dropped 1 base, with 13 bases sitting between them. Germline CDR1 reads MNHEY; CDR2 reads SVGAGI. This CDR3 is CASSLDFAQNTEAFF. The CDR3 coding sequence is TGTGCCAGCAGTTTAGACTTCGCACAGAACACTGAAGCTTTCTTT.

The V call is TRBV18, the J call TRBJ1-2; no clear D gene. Germline CDR1 KGHSH, CDR2 LQKENI. The CDR3 loop spans 13 amino acids. Deletions cut 2 bases from V and 4 bases from J, with 8 bases between. Written as DNA, the CDR3 is TGTGCCAGCTCACCAGCCAGTTCCTATGGCTACACCTTC. This codes for CASSPASSYGYTF.

This clone was seen a handful of times. The rearrangement joins TRBV7-9 to TRBJ2-7, with TRBD2 matching 8 bases. Germline CDR1 reads SEHNR; CDR2 reads FQNEAQ (reference sequence). There are 16 residues in the CDR3. J lost 7 bases, V lost 2 bases, and 13 bases had no gene match. The chain's CDR3 is CASSLRFGTRYGEQYF. CDR3 coding DNA: TGTGCCAGCAGCTTAAGGTTTGGGACTAGGTACGGGGAGCAGTACTTC.

The chain recombines TRBV9 with TRBJ2-1; 8 bases match TRBD2. Germline V gene data show CDR1 as SGDLS and CDR2 as YYNGEE. This CDR3 comprises 15 residues. With 4 bases clipped from V and 0 bases from J, the junction kept 3 bases outside the gene matches. The CDR3 here is CASSYSGVSYNEQFF. CDR3 nucleotide sequence: TGTGCCAGCAGCTATAGCGGGGTCTCCTACAATGAGCAGTTCTTC.

The rearrangement uses TRBV5-1 and TRBJ2-2, with 10 bases lining up with TRBD2. The CDR3 consists of 15 residues. Per the germline V gene, CDR1 is SGHRS and CDR2 is YFSETQ. V gave up 1 base and J gave up 3 bases; unmatched junction bases: 0. Here the CDR3 DNA reads TGCGCCAGCAGCTTGAGCGGGAGGGACACCGGGGAGCTGTTTTTT. Amino acid sequence: CASSLSGRDTGELFF.

The chain uses TRBV27 and TRBJ2-1; no firm D call. The ends were cut back, 8 bases at V and 1 base at J, with 3 bases in the middle. CDR3 length equals 11 residues. Per germline, CDR1 MNHEY and CDR2 SMNVEV (reference sequence). Here the CDR3 DNA reads TGTGCCAGCCAATCCTACAATGAGCAGTTCTTC. Protein sequence: CASQSYNEQFF.